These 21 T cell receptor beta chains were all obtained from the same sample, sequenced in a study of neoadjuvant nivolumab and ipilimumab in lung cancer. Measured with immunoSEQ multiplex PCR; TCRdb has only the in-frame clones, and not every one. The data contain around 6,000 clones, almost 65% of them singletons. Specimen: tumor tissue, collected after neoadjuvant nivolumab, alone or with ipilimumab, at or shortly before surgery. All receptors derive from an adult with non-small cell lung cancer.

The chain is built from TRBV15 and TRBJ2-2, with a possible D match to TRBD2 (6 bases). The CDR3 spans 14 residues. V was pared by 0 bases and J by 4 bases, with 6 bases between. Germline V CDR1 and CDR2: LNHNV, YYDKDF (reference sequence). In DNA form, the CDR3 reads TGTGCCACCAGCAGAGAGCGGGGCACCGGGGAGCTGTTTTTT. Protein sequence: CATSRERGTGELFF.

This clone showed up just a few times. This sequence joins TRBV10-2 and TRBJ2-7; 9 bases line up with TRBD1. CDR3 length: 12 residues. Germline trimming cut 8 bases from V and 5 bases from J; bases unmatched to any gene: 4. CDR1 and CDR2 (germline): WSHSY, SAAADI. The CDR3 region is CASGTGGHEQYF. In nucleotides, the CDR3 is TGCGCCAGCGGAACAGGGGGCCACGAGCAGTACTTC.

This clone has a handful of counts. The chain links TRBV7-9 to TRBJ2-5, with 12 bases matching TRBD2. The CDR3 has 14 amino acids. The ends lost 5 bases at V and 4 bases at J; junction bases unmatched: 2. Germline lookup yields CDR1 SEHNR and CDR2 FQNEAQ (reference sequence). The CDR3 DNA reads TGTGCCAGCAGCCGACTAGCGGGAGTAGAGACCCAGTACTTC. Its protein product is CASSRLAGVETQYF.

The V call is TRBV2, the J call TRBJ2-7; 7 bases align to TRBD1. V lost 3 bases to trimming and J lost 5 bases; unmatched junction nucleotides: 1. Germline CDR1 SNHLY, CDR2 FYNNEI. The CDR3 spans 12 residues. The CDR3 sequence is CASSETGHEQYF. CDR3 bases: TGTGCCAGCAGTGAGACAGGGCACGAGCAGTACTTC.

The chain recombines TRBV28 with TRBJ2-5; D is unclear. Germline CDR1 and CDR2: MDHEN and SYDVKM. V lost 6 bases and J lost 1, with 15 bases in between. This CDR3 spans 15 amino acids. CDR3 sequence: CASSPPVTSQETQYF. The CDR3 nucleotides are TGTGCCAGCAGCCCCCCCGTAACGAGCCAAGAGACCCAGTACTTC.

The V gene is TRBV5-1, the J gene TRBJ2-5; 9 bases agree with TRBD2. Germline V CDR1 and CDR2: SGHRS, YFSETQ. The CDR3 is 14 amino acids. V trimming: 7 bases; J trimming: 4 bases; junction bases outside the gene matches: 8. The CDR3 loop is CASAWVAGAETQYF. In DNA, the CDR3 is TGCGCCAGCGCGTGGGTAGCGGGAGCAGAGACCCAGTACTTC.

CDR3: CASSELKPGTSGNNEQFF. The DNA of the CDR3 is TGTGCCAGCAGTGAACTAAAACCCGGGACTAGCGGAAACAATGAGCAGTTCTTC. The V call is TRBV25-1, the J call TRBJ2-1; TRBD2 aligns across 11 bases. The germline gives CDR1 MGHDK, CDR2 SYGVNS. This CDR3 is built from 18 residues. The V and J ends lost 2 bases and 5 bases, in that order; junction bases with no gene match: 11.

The CDR3 protein is CAWTSGTSGETDTQYF. The CDR3 nucleotides are TGTGCCTGGACCTCCGGGACTAGCGGGGAGACAGATACGCAGTATTTT. The J gene is TRBJ2-3, the V gene TRBV30; 13 bases match TRBD2. The CDR3 has 16 residues. J gave up 3 bases and V 4 bases, and 7 bases lay outside the gene matches. CDR1 and CDR2 from the germline V gene are GTSNPN and SVGIG (reference sequence).

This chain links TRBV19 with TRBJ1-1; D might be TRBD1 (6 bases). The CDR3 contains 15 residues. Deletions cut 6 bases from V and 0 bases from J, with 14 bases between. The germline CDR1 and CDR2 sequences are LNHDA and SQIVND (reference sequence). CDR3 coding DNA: TGTGCCAGTAGCAGATCCAGGGGACTGAACACTGAAGCTTTCTTT. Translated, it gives CASSRSRGLNTEAFF.

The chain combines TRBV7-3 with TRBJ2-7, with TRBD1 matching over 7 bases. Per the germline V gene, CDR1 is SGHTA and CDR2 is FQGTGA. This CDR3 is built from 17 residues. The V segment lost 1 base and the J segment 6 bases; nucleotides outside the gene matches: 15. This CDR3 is CASSLKGWSRGQGEQYF. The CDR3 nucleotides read TGTGCCAGCAGCTTAAAGGGATGGAGTAGGGGGCAGGGCGAGCAGTACTTC.

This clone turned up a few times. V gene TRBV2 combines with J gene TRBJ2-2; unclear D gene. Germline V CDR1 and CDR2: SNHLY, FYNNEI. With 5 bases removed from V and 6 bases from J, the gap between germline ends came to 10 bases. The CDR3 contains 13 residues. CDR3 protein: CASSKRVAGELFF. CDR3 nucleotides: TGTGCCAGCAGTAAAAGGGTAGCCGGGGAGCTGTTTTTT. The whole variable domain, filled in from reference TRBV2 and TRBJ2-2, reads EPEVTQTPSHQVTQMGQEVILRCVPISNHLYFYWYRQILGQKVEFLVSFYNNEISEKSEIFDDQFSVERPDGSNFTLKIRSTKLEDSAMYFCASSKRVAGELFFGEGSRLTVL.

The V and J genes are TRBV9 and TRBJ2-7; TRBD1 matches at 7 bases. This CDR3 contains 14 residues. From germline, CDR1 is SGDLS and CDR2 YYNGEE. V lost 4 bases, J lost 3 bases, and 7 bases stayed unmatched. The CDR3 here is CASSSRTGDYEQYF. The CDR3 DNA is TGTGCCAGCAGCTCCCGAACAGGGGACTACGAGCAGTACTTC.

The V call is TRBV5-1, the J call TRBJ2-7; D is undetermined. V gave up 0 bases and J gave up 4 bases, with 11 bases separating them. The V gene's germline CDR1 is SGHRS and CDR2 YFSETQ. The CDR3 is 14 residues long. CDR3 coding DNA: TGCGCCAGCAGCTTGGGTCAGGATCCGTACGAGCAGTACTTC. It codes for CASSLGQDPYEQYF.

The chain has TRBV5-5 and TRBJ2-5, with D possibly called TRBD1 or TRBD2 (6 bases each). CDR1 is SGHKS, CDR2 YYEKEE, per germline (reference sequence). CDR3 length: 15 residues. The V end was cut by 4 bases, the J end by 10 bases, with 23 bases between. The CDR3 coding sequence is TGTGCCAGCAGCGGGGGGCAGGGACCTTCAGGGAGCCAGTACTTC. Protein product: CASSGGQGPSGSQYF.

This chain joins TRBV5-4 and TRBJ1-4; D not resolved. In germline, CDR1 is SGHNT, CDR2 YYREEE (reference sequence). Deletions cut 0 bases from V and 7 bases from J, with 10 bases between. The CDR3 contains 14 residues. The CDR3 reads CASSLAGDGEKLFF. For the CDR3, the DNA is TGTGCCAGCAGCTTGGCGGGTGATGGTGAAAAACTGTTTTTT. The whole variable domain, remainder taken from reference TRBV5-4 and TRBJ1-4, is ETGVTQSPTHLIKTRGQQVTLRCSSQSGHNTVSWYQQALGQGPQFIFQYYREEENGRGNFPPRFSGLQFPNYSSELNVNALELDDSALYLCASSLAGDGEKLFFGSGTQLSVL.

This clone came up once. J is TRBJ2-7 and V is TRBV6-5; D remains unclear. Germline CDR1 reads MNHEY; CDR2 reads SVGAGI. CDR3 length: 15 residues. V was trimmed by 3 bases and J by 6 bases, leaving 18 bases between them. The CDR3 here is CASSYPGSTRGEQYF. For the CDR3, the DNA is TGTGCCAGCAGTTATCCGGGTTCTACCCGAGGCGAGCAGTACTTC.

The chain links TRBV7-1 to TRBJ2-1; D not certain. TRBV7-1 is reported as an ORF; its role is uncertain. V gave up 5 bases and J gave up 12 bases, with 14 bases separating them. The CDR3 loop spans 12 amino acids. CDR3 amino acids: CASSTDGGGQFF. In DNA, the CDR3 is TGTGCCAGCAGCACCGACGGTGGCGGGCAGTTCTTC.

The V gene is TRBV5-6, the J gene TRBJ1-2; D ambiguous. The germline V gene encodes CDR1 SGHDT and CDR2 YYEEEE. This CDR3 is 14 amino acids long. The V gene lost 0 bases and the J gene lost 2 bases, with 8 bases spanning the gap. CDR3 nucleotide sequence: TGTGCCAGCAGCTTGGCTACGAGGAACTATGGCTACACCTTC. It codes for CASSLATRNYGYTF.

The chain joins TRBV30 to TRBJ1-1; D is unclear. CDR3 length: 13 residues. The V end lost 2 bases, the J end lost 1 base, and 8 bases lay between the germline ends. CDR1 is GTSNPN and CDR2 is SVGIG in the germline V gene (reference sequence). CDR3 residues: CAWSRSGNTEAFF. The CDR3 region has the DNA TGTGCCTGGAGTCGGAGTGGGAACACTGAAGCTTTCTTT.

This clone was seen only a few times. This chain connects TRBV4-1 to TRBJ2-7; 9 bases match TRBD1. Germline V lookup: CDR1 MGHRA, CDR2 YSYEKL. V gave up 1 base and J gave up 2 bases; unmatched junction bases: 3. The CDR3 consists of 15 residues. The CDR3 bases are TGCGCCAGCAGCCAAGGGGACAGGGTCACCTACGAGCAGTACTTC. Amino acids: CASSQGDRVTYEQYF.

CDR3 sequence reads: CASSQDRVGYEQYF. DNA for the CDR3: TGTGCCAGTAGTCAAGACAGGGTGGGCTACGAGCAGTACTTC. The chain employs TRBV19 and TRBJ2-7; 7 bases are shared with TRBD1. The CDR3 contains 14 residues. Germline CDR1 LNHDA, CDR2 SQIVND (reference sequence). V shed 5 bases, J shed 3 bases, and the junction held 7 bases outside the gene matches.